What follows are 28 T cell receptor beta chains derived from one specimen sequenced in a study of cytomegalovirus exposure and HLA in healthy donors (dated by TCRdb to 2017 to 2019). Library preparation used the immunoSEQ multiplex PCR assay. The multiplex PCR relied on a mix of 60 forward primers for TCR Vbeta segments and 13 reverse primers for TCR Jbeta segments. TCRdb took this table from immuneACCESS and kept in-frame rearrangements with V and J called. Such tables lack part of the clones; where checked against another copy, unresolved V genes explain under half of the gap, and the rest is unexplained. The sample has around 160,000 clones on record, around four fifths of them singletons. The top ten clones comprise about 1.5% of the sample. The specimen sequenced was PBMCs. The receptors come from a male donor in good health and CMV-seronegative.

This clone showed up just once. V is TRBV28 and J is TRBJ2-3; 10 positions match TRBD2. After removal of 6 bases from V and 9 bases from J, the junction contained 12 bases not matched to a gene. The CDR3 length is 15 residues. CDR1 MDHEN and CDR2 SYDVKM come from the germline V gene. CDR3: CASSAGTSVGGTQYF. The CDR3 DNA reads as TGTGCCAGCAGCGCAGGGACTAGCGTTGGGGGGACGCAGTATTTT.

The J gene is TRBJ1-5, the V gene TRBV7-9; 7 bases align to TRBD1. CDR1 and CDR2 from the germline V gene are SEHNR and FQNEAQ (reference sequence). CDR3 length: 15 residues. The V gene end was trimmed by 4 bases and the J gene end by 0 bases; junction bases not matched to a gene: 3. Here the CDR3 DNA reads TGTGCCAGCAGCTACGGACAGGTTAGCAATCAGCCCCAGCATTTT. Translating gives CASSYGQVSNQPQHF. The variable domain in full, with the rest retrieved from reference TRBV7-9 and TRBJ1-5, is DTGVSQNPRHKITKRGQNVTFRCDPISEHNRLYWYRQTLGQGPEFLTYFQNEAQLEKSRLLSDRFSAERPKGSFSTLEIQRTEQGDSAMYLCASSYGQVSNQPQHFGDGTRLSIL.

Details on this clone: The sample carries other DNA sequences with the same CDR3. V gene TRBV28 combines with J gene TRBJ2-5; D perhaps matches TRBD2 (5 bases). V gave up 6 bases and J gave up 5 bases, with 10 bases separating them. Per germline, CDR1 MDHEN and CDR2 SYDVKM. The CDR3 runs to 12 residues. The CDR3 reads CASSSGGETQYF. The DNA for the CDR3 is TGTGCCAGCAGCTCCGGAGGTGAGACCCAGTACTTC.

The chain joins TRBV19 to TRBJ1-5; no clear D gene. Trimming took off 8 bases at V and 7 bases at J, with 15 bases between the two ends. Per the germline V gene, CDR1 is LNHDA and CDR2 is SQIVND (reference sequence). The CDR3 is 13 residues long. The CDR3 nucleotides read TGTGCCAGTTCGGGCCTCCCGGGGCAGCCCCAGCATTTT. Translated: CASSGLPGQPQHF.

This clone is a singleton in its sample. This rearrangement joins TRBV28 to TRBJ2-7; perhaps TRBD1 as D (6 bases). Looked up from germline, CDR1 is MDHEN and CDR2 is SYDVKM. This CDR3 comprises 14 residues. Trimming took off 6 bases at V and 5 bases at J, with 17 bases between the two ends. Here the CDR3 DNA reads TGTGCCAGCAGACAAACAGGGTCCCTCAACGAGCAGTACTTC. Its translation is CASRQTGSLNEQYF.

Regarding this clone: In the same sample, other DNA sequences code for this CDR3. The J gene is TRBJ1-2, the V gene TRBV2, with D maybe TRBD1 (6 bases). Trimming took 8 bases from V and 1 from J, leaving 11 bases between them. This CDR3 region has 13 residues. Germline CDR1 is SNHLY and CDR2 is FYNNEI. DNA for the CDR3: TGTGCCAGCCAACAGGGTAATAACTATGGCTACACCTTC. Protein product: CASQQGNNYGYTF.

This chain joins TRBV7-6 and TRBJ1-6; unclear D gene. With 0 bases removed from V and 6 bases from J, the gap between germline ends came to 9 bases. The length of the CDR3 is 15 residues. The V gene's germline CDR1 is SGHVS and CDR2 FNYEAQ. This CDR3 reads CASSLAGGTNSPLHF. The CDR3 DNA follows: TGTGCCAGCAGCTTAGCCGGCGGAACTAATTCACCCCTCCACTTT.

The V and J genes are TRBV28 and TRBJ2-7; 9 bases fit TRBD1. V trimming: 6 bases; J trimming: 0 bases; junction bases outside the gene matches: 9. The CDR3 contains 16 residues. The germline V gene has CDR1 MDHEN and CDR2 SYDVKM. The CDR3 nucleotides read TGTGCCAGCAGAGACCCCGGACAGGGGCACTCCTACGAGCAGTACTTC. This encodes CASRDPGQGHSYEQYF.

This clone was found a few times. CDR3 DNA sequence: TGTGCCAGCAGTCTCGACAGCTCTGGAAACACCATATATTTT. Its protein product is CASSLDSSGNTIYF. V and J are TRBV2 and TRBJ1-3, with a possible D match to TRBD1 (5 bases). From germline, CDR1 is SNHLY and CDR2 FYNNEI. This CDR3 is built from 14 residues. V shed 5 bases and J shed 0 bases, with 8 bases lying between them.

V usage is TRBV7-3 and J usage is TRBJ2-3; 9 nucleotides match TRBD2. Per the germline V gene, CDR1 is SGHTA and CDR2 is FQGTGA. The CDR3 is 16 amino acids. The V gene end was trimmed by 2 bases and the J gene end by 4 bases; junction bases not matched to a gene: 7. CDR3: CASSLGRGGSADTQYF. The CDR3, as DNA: TGTGCCAGCAGCTTAGGGCGGGGGGGAAGTGCAGATACGCAGTATTTT.

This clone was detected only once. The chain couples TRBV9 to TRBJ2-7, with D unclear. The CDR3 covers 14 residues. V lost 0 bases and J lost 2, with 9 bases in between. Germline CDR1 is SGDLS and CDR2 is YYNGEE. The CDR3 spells CASSVGAKTYEQYF. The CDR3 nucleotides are TGTGCCAGCAGCGTAGGGGCAAAAACCTACGAGCAGTACTTC.

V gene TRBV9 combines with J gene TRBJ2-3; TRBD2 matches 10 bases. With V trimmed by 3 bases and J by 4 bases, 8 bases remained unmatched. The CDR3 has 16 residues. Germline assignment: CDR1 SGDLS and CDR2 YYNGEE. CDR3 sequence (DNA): TGTGCCAGCAGCGCCTATCCTGGACTAGCGGCAGATACGCAGTATTTT. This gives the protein CASSAYPGLAADTQYF.

The CDR3 loop reads CASNYRGADEQYF. CDR3 in DNA: TGTGCCAGCAACTACAGGGGTGCGGACGAGCAGTACTTC. This chain connects TRBV6-5 to TRBJ2-7; TRBD1 matches 7 bases. This CDR3 is built from 13 residues. Germline CDR1 is MNHEY and CDR2 is SVGAGI. Trimming took 7 bases from V and 5 from J; bases not matched to a gene: 8.

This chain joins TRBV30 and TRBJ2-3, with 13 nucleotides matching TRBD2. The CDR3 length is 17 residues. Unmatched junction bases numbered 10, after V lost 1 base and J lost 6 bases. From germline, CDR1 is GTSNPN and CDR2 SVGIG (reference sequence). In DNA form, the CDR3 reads TGTGCCTGGAGTGAACTACTAGCGGGAGGGGGAGCTGATACGCAGTATTTT. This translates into CAWSELLAGGGADTQYF.

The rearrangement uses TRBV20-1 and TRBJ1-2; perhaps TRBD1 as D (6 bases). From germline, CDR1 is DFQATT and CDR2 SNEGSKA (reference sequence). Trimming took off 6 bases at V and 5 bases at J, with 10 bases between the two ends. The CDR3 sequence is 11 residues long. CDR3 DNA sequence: TGCAGTGCCTCAGGGGAGTATGGCTACACCTTC. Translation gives CSASGEYGYTF.

CDR3 residues: CASSLNQYEQYF. The DNA for the CDR3 is TGCGCCAGCAGCTTGAACCAGTACGAGCAGTACTTC. This chain connects TRBV5-1 to TRBJ2-7, with D unclear. This CDR3 has 12 amino acids. The ends were cut back, 1 base at V and 4 bases at J, with 6 bases in the middle. Germline V CDR1 and CDR2: SGHRS, YFSETQ.

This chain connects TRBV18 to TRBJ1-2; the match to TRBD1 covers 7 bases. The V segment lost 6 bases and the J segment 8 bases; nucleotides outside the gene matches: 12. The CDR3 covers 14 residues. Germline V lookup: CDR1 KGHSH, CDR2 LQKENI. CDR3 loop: CASSSQGLSSGYTF. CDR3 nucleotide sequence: TGTGCCAGCTCCTCACAGGGGCTATCAAGCGGCTACACCTTC.

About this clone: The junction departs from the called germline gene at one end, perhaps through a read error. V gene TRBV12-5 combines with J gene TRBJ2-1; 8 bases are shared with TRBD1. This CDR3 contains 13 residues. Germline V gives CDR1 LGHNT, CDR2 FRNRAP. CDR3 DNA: TGTGCTAGTGGATTGGACAGGGCGAGTGAGCAGTTCTTC. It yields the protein CASGLDRASEQFF. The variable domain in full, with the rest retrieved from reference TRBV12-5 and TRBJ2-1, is DARVTQTPRHKVTEMGQEVTMRCQPILGHNTVFWYRQTMMQGLELLAYFRNRAPLDDSGMPKDRFSAEMPDATLATLKIQPSEPRDSAVYFCASGLDRASEQFFGPGTRLTVL.

This chain's CDR3 is CASSKVVGTPNSPLHF. The DNA of the CDR3 is TGTGCCAGCAGCAAAGTGGTCGGGACACCAAATTCACCCCTCCACTTT. V and J are TRBV21-1 and TRBJ1-6; the tabulated D call, TRBD1, remains unverified against the DNA. TRBV21-1 corresponds to a pseudogene. CDR3 length: 16 amino acids.

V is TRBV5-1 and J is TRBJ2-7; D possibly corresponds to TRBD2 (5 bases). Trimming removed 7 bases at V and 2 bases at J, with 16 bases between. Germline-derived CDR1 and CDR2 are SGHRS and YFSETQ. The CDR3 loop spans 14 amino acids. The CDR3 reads CASGRGFIPYEQYF. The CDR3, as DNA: TGCGCCAGCGGCCGAGGGTTCATCCCCTACGAGCAGTACTTC.

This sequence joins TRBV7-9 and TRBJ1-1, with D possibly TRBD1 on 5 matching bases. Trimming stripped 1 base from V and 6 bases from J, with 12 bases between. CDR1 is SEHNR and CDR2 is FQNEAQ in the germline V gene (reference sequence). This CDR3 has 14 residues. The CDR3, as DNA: TGTGCCAGCAGCTTAGTATCGGGGGACCCTGAAGCTTTCTTT. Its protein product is CASSLVSGDPEAFF.

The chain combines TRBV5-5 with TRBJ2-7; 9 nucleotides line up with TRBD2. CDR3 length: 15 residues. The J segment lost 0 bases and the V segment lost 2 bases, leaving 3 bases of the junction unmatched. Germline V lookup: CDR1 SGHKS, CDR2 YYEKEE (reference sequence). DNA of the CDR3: TGTGCCAGCAGCTTAGCGGGAGGACCCTCCTACGAGCAGTACTTC. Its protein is CASSLAGGPSYEQYF.

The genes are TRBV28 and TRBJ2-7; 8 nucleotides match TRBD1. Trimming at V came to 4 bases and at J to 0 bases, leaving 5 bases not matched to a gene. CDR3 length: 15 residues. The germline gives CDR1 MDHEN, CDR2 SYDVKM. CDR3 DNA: TGTGCCAGCAGTTCAGGACAGGGCCTCTCCTACGAGCAGTACTTC. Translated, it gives CASSSGQGLSYEQYF.

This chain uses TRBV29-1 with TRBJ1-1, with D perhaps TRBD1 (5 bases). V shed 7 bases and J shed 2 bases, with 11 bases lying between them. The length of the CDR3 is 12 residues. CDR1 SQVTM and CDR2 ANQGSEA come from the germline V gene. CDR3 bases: TGCAGCGGGGGGAGGTTTAACACTGAAGCTTTCTTT. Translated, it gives CSGGRFNTEAFF.

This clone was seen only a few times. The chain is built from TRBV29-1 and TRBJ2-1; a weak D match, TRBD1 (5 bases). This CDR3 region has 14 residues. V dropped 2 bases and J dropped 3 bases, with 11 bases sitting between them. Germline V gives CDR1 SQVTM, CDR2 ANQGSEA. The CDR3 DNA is TGCAGCGTTGAAAAGGGGTCAAGCTACAATGAGCAGTTCTTC. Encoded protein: CSVEKGSSYNEQFF.

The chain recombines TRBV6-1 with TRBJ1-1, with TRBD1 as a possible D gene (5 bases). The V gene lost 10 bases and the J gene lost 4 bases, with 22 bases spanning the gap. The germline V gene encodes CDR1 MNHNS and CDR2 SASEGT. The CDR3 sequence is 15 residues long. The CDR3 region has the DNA TGTGCCACCAGGGACGGGAGCCTCCTAAGCACTGAAGCTTTCTTT. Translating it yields CATRDGSLLSTEAFF.

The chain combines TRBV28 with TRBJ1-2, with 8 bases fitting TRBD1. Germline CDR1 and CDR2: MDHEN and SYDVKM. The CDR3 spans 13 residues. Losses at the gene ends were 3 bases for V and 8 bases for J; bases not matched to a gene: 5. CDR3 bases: TGTGCCAGCAGTTTTCGGACAGGGCGGGGCTACACCTTC. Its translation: CASSFRTGRGYTF.

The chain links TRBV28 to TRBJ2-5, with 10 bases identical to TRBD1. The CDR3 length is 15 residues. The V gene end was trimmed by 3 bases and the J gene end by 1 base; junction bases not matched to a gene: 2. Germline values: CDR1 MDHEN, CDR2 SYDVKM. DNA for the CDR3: TGTGCCAGCAGTTTCCGGGACAGGGGCCAAGAGACCCAGTACTTC. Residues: CASSFRDRGQETQYF.